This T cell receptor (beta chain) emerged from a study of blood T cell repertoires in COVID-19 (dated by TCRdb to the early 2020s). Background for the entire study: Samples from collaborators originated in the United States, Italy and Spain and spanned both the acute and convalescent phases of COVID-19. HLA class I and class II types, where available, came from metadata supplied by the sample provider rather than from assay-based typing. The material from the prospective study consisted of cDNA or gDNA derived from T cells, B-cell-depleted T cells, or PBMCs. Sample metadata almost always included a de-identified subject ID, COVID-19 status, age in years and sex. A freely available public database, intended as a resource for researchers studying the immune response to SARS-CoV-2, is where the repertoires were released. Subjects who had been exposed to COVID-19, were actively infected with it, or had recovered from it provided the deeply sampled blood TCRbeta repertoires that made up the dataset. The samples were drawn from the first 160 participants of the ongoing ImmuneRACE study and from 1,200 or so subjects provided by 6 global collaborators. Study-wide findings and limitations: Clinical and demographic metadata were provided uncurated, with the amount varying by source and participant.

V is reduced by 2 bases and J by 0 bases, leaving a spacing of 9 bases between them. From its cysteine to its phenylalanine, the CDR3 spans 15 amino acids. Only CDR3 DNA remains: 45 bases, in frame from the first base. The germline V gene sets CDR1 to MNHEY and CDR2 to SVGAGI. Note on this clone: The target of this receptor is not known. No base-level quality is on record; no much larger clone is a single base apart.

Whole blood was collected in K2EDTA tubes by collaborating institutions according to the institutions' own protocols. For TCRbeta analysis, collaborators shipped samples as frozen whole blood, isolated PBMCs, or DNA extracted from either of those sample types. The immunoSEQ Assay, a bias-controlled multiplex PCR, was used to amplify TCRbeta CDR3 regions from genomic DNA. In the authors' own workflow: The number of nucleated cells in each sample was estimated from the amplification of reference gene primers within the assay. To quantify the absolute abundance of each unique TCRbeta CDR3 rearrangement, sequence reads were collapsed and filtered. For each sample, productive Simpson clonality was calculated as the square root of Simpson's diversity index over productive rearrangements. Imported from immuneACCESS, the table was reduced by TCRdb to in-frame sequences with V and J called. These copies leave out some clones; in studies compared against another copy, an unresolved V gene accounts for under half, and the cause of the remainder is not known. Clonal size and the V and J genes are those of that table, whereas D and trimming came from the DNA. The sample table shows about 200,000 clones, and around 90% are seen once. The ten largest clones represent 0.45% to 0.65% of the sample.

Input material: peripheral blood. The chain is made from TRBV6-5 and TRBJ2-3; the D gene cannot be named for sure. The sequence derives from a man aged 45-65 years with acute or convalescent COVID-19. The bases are TGTGCCAGCAGTTACGGCGGTTCTAGCACAGATACGCAGTATTTT. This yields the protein CASSYGGSSTDTQYF.